This T cell receptor (beta chain) appears in the sequencing data of a study of T cell repertoires in cytomegalovirus infection. Background on the study: Recently identified HLA-C-restricted CMV epitopes were used, and well-studied HLA-B-restricted CMV epitopes were used as well. A matching HLA type, together with CMV infection, was signaled by public TCR beta signatures. Findings of the study overall: Individuals carrying CMV plus the relevant HLA were identified by cumulative frequency of public TCR beta families. The ex vivo response showed dominance by HLA-C-restricted CMV-specific TCR beta clonotypes.

CDR1 and CDR2 from the germline V gene are SGHRS and YFSETQ. This CDR3 has 19 residues. V dropped 3 bases and J dropped 0; count of bases not matched to a gene: 9. In this sample, this clonotype turned up a few times. The antigen is not known. TCRdb re-derived calls from the reads in MiXCR, one entry per CDR3 protein. The sample consists of fewer than 130,000 distinct CDR3 sequences, about 40% of them appearing once. This chain joins TRBV5-1 and TRBJ2-6, with TRBD1 matching over 10 bases. This TCR was sampled from a human donor in good health (CMV status not recorded). Some clones in this sample may be carry-over from other donors' samples. The sequences come from CD8+ T cells from cultured PBMCs, collected from culture after CMV antigen stimulation. CDR3: CASSSGTGAIFSGANVLTF. CDR3 nucleotide sequence: TGCGCCAGCAGCTCCGGGACAGGGGCGATCTTCTCTGGGGCCAACGTCCTGACTTTC.